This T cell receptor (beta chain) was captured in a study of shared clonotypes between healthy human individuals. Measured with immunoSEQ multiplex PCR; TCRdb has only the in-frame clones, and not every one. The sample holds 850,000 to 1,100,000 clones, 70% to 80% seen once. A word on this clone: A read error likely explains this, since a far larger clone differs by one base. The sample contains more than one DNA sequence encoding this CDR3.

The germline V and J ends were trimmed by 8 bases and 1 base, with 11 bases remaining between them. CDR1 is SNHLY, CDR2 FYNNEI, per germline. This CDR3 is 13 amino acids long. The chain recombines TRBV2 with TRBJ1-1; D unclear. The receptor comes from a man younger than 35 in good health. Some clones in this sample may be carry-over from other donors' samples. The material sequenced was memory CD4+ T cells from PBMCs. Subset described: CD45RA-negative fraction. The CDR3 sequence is CASAVRPNTEAFF. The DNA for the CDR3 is TGTGCCAGCGCGGTCCGACCGAACACTGAAGCTTTCTTT. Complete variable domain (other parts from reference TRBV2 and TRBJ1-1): EPEVTQTPSHQVTQMGQEVILRCVPISNHLYFYWYRQILGQKVEFLVSFYNNEISEKSEIFDDQFSVERPDGSNFTLKIRSTKLEDSAMYFCASAVRPNTEAFFGQGTRLTVV.